This T cell receptor (beta chain) appears in the sequencing data of a study of T cell changes during pregnancy in multiple sclerosis (dated 2019 in TCRdb). For the study in its entirety: The study examined how the T cell repertoire changed over the course of pregnancy in women with multiple sclerosis.

On this clone itself: Its cognate antigen has yet to be identified. No much larger clonotype is one base removed from it; base qualities were not supplied.

At the junction V is shortened by 0 bases and J by 2 bases, with 12 bases in between. From cysteine to phenylalanine, the CDR3 is 17 amino acids long. Left in the record is the CDR3 DNA by itself, 51 bases read in frame from the first base. From a lookup of the germline V gene (reference sequence), CDR1 and CDR2 are SGHKS and YYEKEE. Libraries came from the immunoSEQ multiplex PCR assay. TCRdb provides this immuneACCESS table in a form limited to in-frame rearrangements. Some clones are lacking; in checked studies, under half of them reflect an unresolved V gene, and why the rest are absent is not known. The sample records about 77,000 clones, just over 90% of which are singletons. Clones ranked in the top ten supply 2.5% to 3% of the sample.

The sequencing here drew on peripheral blood, taken after pregnancy. Recombination linked TRBV5-5 to TRBJ2-6; the D gene is not confidently resolved. The sequence came from a female donor in good health, enrolled as a control in a pregnancy study. The DNA is TGTGCCAGCAGCTTGGCGAATGTCGGTACTGGGGCCAACGTCCTGACTTTC. It specifies CASSLANVGTGANVLTF.